Sequencing of this T cell receptor (beta chain) was carried out in a study of cytomegalovirus exposure and HLA in healthy donors. The data were produced by immunoSEQ multiplex PCR, yet TCRdb's version contains in-frame clones alone and is incomplete. The table has some 98,000 clones, 70% to 90% seen once. With 2 bases clipped from V and 5 bases from J, the junction kept 11 bases outside the gene matches. Germline CDR1 and CDR2: SQVTM and ANQGSEA. CDR3 length: 15 residues. This clonotype originated in a woman in her twenties or thirties in good health and CMV-seronegative. The material sequenced was PBMCs. The V gene is TRBV29-1, the J gene TRBJ2-5, with TRBD1 matching 7 bases. The CDR3 sequence is CSVEYRGSRRETQYF. The DNA of the CDR3 is TGCAGCGTTGAATACAGGGGAAGCAGGAGGGAGACCCAGTACTTC.